This T cell receptor (beta chain) was identified in a study of shared clonotypes between healthy human individuals. The germline V gene has CDR1 SGHDN and CDR2 FVKESK. The junction had 3 bases not matched to a gene; V was cut back by 2 bases and J by 1 base. This CDR3 region has 15 residues. Clones were read by immunoSEQ multiplex PCR, and TCRdb kept only the in-frame ones, dropping some. Of hundreds of thousands of clones listed, around four fifths are singletons. The sequencing input was memory CD4+ T cells sorted from blood. Subset in this sample: CD45RA-negative fraction. The TCR sequence derives from a woman aged 25 to 39 in good health. V is TRBV14 and J is TRBJ1-1, with 8 bases matching TRBD1. Here the CDR3 reads CASSQIRGRNTEAFF. The CDR3 DNA reads as TGTGCCAGCAGCCAAATCAGGGGGCGGAACACTGAAGCTTTCTTT.